This passage covers 32 T cell receptor beta chains from one sample sequenced in a study of blood T cell repertoires in COVID-19. Produced via immunoSEQ multiplex PCR; TCRdb's table is partial and in-frame only. This sample carries 220,000 or so clones, roughly four fifths of them seen once, and the ten largest clones take 2% to 2.5%. Sequenced input: peripheral blood. Every receptor here comes from a woman aged 55-70 years with acute or convalescent COVID-19.

The chain couples TRBV2 to TRBJ2-5, with D perhaps TRBD1 (7 bases). The V gene lost 3 bases and the J gene lost 9 bases, with 14 bases spanning the gap. CDR1 SNHLY and CDR2 FYNNEI come from the germline V gene. This CDR3 is 13 amino acids long. The DNA of the CDR3 is TGTGCCAGCAGTGACGGGACCAGGGGGGCCCAGTACTTC. This codes for CASSDGTRGAQYF.

This chain uses TRBV5-6 with TRBJ2-7; TRBD2 might be the D (6 bases). The CDR3 is made up of 14 amino acids. V gave up 0 bases and J gave up 1 base, with 8 bases separating them. Germline V gene sequence: CDR1 SGHDT, CDR2 YYEEEE. The CDR3 DNA reads TGTGCCAGCAGCTTGGTCGGGGGATCCTACGAGCAGTACTTC. Protein: CASSLVGGSYEQYF.

The V and J genes are TRBV2 and TRBJ2-7; D call uncertain. Trimming left V 5 bases short and J 2 bases short, with 7 bases between. Germline values: CDR1 SNHLY, CDR2 FYNNEI. The CDR3 length is 12 residues. The CDR3 bases are TGTGCCAGCAGTTCAGGAACCTACGAGCAGTACTTC. This codes for CASSSGTYEQYF.

The table lists this clone with a few counts. The rearrangement links TRBV2 to TRBJ2-7; TRBD2 aligns across 7 bases. The CDR3 spans 14 residues. V shed 8 bases and J 3 bases; nucleotides not matched to a gene: 10. Germline-derived CDR1 and CDR2 are SNHLY and FYNNEI. The CDR3 coding sequence is TGTGCCAGCGCTCGCGGGGGATTCGACTACGAGCAGTACTTC. It specifies CASARGGFDYEQYF.

This clone showed up just once. The chain joins TRBV10-3 to TRBJ1-2; 12 bases fit TRBD1. The V and J ends lost 2 bases and 3 bases, in that order; junction bases with no gene match: 10. The CDR3 has 18 amino acids. From germline, CDR1 is ENHRY and CDR2 SYGVKD. Here the CDR3 DNA reads TGTGCCATCAGTGAGGCGGGGACAGGGGGCTTTTTTGACTATGGCTACACCTTC. Encoded protein: CAISEAGTGGFFDYGYTF.

The chain employs TRBV6-5 and TRBJ2-5; TRBD2 agrees at 10 bases. This CDR3 has 15 residues. The V and J ends lost 4 bases and 10 bases, in that order; junction bases with no gene match: 12. CDR1 and CDR2 from the germline V gene are MNHEY and SVGAGI. Written as DNA, the CDR3 is TGTGCCAGCAGTTCCATCGATCGGGTAGCGGGGGGCCAGTACTTC. Encoded protein: CASSSIDRVAGGQYF.

Of note for this clone: Other DNA sequences within the sample encode an identical CDR3. CDR3: CASSFRTSGYNEQFF. The CDR3 DNA follows: TGTGCCAGCAGCTTCAGGACTAGCGGCTACAATGAGCAGTTCTTC. This chain links TRBV7-2 with TRBJ2-1; 10 bases are a match to TRBD2. Germline CDR1 is SGHTA and CDR2 is FQGNSA. V trimming: 3 bases; J trimming: 3 bases; junction bases outside the gene matches: 2. The CDR3 consists of 15 residues.

The V gene is TRBV7-8, the J gene TRBJ2-2; 16 bases align to TRBD2. V lost 3 bases and J lost 5; bases outside the gene matches: 6. Germline values: CDR1 SGHVS, CDR2 FQNEAQ. This CDR3 region has 18 residues. As DNA, the CDR3 is TGTGCCAGCAGCTTCCCGGGACTAGCGGGGGGGCCTACCGGGGAGCTGTTTTTT. Its protein product is CASSFPGLAGGPTGELFF.

V and J are TRBV5-1 and TRBJ2-7; D unclear. The V end was cut by 0 bases, the J end by 1 base, with 14 bases between. In germline, CDR1 is SGHRS, CDR2 YFSETQ. The CDR3 length is 16 residues. As DNA, the CDR3 is TGCGCCAGCAGCTTGGCTGGCAGGCAGAGTTCCTACGAGCAGTACTTC. Its translation is CASSLAGRQSSYEQYF.

This rearrangement joins TRBV19 to TRBJ1-5; D is uncertain. Trimming took off 1 base at V and 0 bases at J, with 7 bases between the two ends. The CDR3 covers 15 residues. In germline, CDR1 is LNHDA, CDR2 SQIVND (reference sequence). CDR3 amino acids: CASSIARYSNQPQHF. The DNA of the CDR3 is TGTGCCAGTAGTATAGCGAGGTATAGCAATCAGCCCCAGCATTTT.

The rearrangement links TRBV7-8 to TRBJ2-1, with 9 bases aligning to TRBD2. This CDR3 is 15 amino acids long. Trimming cost V 5 bases and J 4 bases; bases outside gene matches: 6. Per the germline V gene, CDR1 is SGHVS and CDR2 is FQNEAQ. In DNA, the CDR3 is TGTGCCAGCAGCAGTCTAGCGGGGACGTACAATGAGCAGTTCTTC. Its protein product is CASSSLAGTYNEQFF.

The chain links TRBV7-2 to TRBJ2-2; 8 bases are shared with TRBD2. The V gene's germline CDR1 is SGHTA and CDR2 FQGNSA. The V gene end was trimmed by 5 bases and the J gene end by 1 base; junction bases not matched to a gene: 3. The CDR3 has 15 amino acids. The CDR3 coding sequence is TGTGCCAGCAGCCCGAGCGGGGGGAACACCGGGGAGCTGTTTTTT. It yields the protein CASSPSGGNTGELFF.

J is TRBJ2-5 and V is TRBV5-1; 7 bases agree with TRBD2. This CDR3 is 17 amino acids long. Germline CDR1 is SGHRS and CDR2 is YFSETQ. The junction had 14 bases not matched to a gene; V was cut back by 1 base and J by 5 bases. CDR3 bases: TGCGCCAGCAGCTTGTCTTGGCGGGGGTTGGGAAGCGAGACCCAGTACTTC. Encoded protein: CASSLSWRGLGSETQYF. Variable domain in full (rest from reference TRBV5-1 and TRBJ2-5): KAGVTQTPRYLIKTRGQQVTLSCSPISGHRSVSWYQQTPGQGLQFLFEYFSETQRNKGNFPGRFSGRQFSNSRSEMNVSTLELGDSALYLCASSLSWRGLGSETQYFGPGTRLLVL.

This clone came up a few times. The rearrangement joins TRBV19 to TRBJ1-6; D might be TRBD1 (6 bases). The V end was cut by 1 base, the J end by 8 bases, with 6 bases between. The CDR3 has 13 amino acids. Germline CDR1 LNHDA, CDR2 SQIVND (reference sequence). The CDR3 spells CASSIGQDSPLHF. The CDR3 DNA follows: TGTGCCAGTAGTATAGGACAGGATTCACCCCTCCACTTT. Looking up the rest from reference TRBV19 and TRBJ1-6 gives the full variable domain: DGGITQSPKYLFRKEGQNVTLSCEQNLNHDAMYWYRQDPGQGLRLIYYSQIVNDFQKGDIAEGYSVSREKKESFPLTVTSAQKNPTAFYLCASSIGQDSPLHFGNGTRLTVT.

J is TRBJ2-7 and V is TRBV29-1; D uncertain. Germline values: CDR1 SQVTM, CDR2 ANQGSEA. The CDR3 contains 12 residues. The V end was cut by 5 bases, the J end by 2 bases, with 10 bases between. The CDR3 sequence is CSVRLTPYEQYF. CDR3 in DNA: TGCAGCGTTAGACTCACCCCCTACGAGCAGTACTTC.

In this sample, this clone turned up once. This sequence joins TRBV5-1 and TRBJ2-5; 16 nucleotides match TRBD2. CDR1 and CDR2 (germline): SGHRS, YFSETQ. CDR3 size: 18 residues. V dropped 4 bases and J dropped 5; count of bases not matched to a gene: 11. The CDR3: CASSPGTSGGVPRETQYF. CDR3 nucleotides: TGCGCCAGCAGCCCGGGGACTAGCGGGGGGGTCCCCAGGGAGACCCAGTACTTC.

This chain links TRBV7-8 with TRBJ2-5, with TRBD2 matching over 8 bases. The germline gives CDR1 SGHVS, CDR2 FQNEAQ. V was clipped by 4 bases and J by 5 bases; unmatched bases: 3. The CDR3 loop spans 13 amino acids. As DNA, the CDR3 is TGTGCCAGCAGCTCCGGGACTAGGGAGACCCAGTACTTC. Translated: CASSSGTRETQYF.

This clone was counted once. The chain uses TRBV15 and TRBJ1-3, with D possibly TRBD1 on 5 matching bases. The CDR3 runs 14 residues. CDR1 is LNHNV, CDR2 YYDKDF, per germline (reference sequence). The V end lost 5 bases, the J end lost 1 base, and 9 bases lay between the germline ends. This CDR3 reads CATSERGSGNTIYF. CDR3 DNA sequence: TGTGCCACCAGCGAAAGGGGTTCTGGAAACACCATATATTTT.

The chain recombines TRBV5-1 with TRBJ2-3; 7 positions match TRBD2. The CDR3 runs to 14 residues. Germline V gives CDR1 SGHRS, CDR2 YFSETQ. V shed 2 bases and J 4 bases; nucleotides not matched to a gene: 4. Here the CDR3 reads CASSFGLAADTQYF. The CDR3, as DNA: TGCGCCAGCAGCTTCGGCCTAGCGGCAGATACGCAGTATTTT.

V and J are TRBV7-9 and TRBJ2-5, with D possibly matching TRBD1 (6 bases). The V gene lost 0 bases and the J gene lost 4 bases, with 15 bases spanning the gap. CDR1 is SEHNR, CDR2 FQNEAQ, per germline (reference sequence). The CDR3 spans 16 residues. The CDR3 sequence: CASSLAVSGAVETQYF. The CDR3 DNA is TGTGCCAGCAGCTTAGCGGTTTCAGGGGCGGTAGAGACCCAGTACTTC. Full variable domain (outside the CDR3, taken from reference TRBV7-9 and TRBJ2-5): DTGVSQNPRHKITKRGQNVTFRCDPISEHNRLYWYRQTLGQGPEFLTYFQNEAQLEKSRLLSDRFSAERPKGSFSTLEIQRTEQGDSAMYLCASSLAVSGAVETQYFGPGTRLLVL.

The chain uses TRBV7-2 and TRBJ1-4; D is unresolved. Between the trimmed V and J ends, which lost 6 bases and 0 bases, there was a span of 5 bases. Germline CDR1 and CDR2: SGHTA and FQGNSA. The CDR3 sequence is 13 residues long. The CDR3 nucleotides are TGTGCCAGCAGGGCAGCAACTAATGAAAAACTGTTTTTT. Translation: CASRAATNEKLFF.

This clone was recorded only once. The J gene is TRBJ1-1, the V gene TRBV2, with TRBD1 identical over 7 bases. Trimming cost V 6 bases and J 2 bases; bases outside gene matches: 12. Germline CDR1 and CDR2: SNHLY and FYNNEI. The CDR3 spans 16 residues. As DNA, the CDR3 is TGTGCCAGCAGCGAAAAACAGGGGCGGTTTAACACTGAAGCTTTCTTT. It codes for CASSEKQGRFNTEAFF.

The sample holds one count of this clone. Here the CDR3 reads CASSLILPTDRDRNTEAFF. CDR3 nucleotides: TGTGCCAGCAGCTTAATCCTCCCAACGGACAGGGATCGGAACACTGAAGCTTTCTTT. The chain employs TRBV7-4 and TRBJ1-1; 8 positions match TRBD1. Germline CDR1 is SGHVT and CDR2 is SQSDAQ. The V and J ends lost 2 bases and 1 base, in that order; junction bases with no gene match: 15. The CDR3 covers 19 residues.

The chain joins TRBV5-1 to TRBJ1-5; 9 nucleotides line up with TRBD1. After removal of 0 bases from V and 6 bases from J, the junction contained 1 base not matched to a gene. The CDR3 sequence is 14 residues long. The germline CDR1 and CDR2 sequences are SGHRS and YFSETQ. The CDR3 coding sequence is TGCGCCAGCAGCTTGGACAGGGGGCCTCAGCCCCAGCATTTT. Protein: CASSLDRGPQPQHF.

This clone was seen just once. The chain joins TRBV3-1 (or the pseudogene TRBV3-2) to TRBJ1-3; 7 bases align to TRBD1. Losses at the gene ends were 1 base for V and 8 bases for J; bases not matched to a gene: 5. Germline CDR1 reads LGHDT; CDR2 reads YNNKEL (reference sequence). The CDR3 runs 14 residues. Here the CDR3 DNA reads TGTGCCAGCAGCCAAGGACAGGGTATTCACACCATATATTTT. Protein sequence: CASSQGQGIHTIYF.

CDR3 DNA: TGTGCCATGGGGAGTGGGTCTGGCCAAGAGACCCAGTACTTC. Its protein is CAMGSGSGQETQYF. J is TRBJ2-5 and V is TRBV10-3; D might be TRBD2 (5 bases). The CDR3 consists of 14 residues. CDR1 is ENHRY, CDR2 SYGVKD, per germline. The V end lost 9 bases, the J end lost 1 base, and 15 bases lay between the germline ends.

The chain couples TRBV9 to TRBJ2-2; a possible D gene is TRBD1 (6 bases). CDR3 size: 17 residues. From germline, CDR1 is SGDLS and CDR2 YYNGEE. Trimming took off 1 base at V and 0 bases at J, with 13 bases between the two ends. The CDR3 sequence: CASSVSIGQTNTGELFF. CDR3 DNA sequence: TGTGCCAGCAGCGTATCAATCGGACAGACGAACACCGGGGAGCTGTTTTTT.

The V call is TRBV30, the J call TRBJ2-2; no reliable D call. The CDR3 sequence is 13 residues long. Germline assignment: CDR1 GTSNPN and CDR2 SVGIG (reference sequence). V was clipped by 3 bases and J by 6 bases, with 11 bases between them. CDR3 bases: TGTGCCTGGAGGGCTGGGCTCGCCGGGGAGCTGTTTTTT. Protein: CAWRAGLAGELFF.

CDR3 sequence (DNA): TGTGCCAGCAGCTTGGCGGGGGGGCTTCGTTCCGAGCAGTACTTC. This gives the protein CASSLAGGLRSEQYF. The genes are TRBV5-4 and TRBJ2-7; 8 bases are shared with TRBD2. The CDR3 is 15 residues long. V shed 0 bases, J shed 6 bases, and the junction held 8 bases outside the gene matches. Germline loops: CDR1 SGHNT, CDR2 YYREEE (reference sequence).

The genes are TRBV6-6 and TRBJ1-1, with 8 positions matching TRBD1. V gave up 2 bases and J gave up 1 base; unmatched junction bases: 6. Germline CDR1 reads MNHNY; CDR2 reads SVGAGI (reference sequence). This CDR3 is 16 amino acids long. The CDR3 coding sequence is TGTGCCAGCAGTTACCCGACCGGGACAGGGAACACTGAAGCTTTCTTT. It specifies CASSYPTGTGNTEAFF.

The J gene is TRBJ2-3, the V gene TRBV27, with D uncertain. Germline V gene lookup returns CDR1 MNHEY and CDR2 SMNVEV (reference sequence). V dropped 3 bases and J dropped 1 base, with 11 bases sitting between them. This CDR3 is built from 15 residues. The CDR3 DNA reads TGTGCCAGCAGTTTCCAAGGCGAGGGCACAGATACGCAGTATTTT. It yields the protein CASSFQGEGTDTQYF.

The chain employs TRBV28 and TRBJ1-2; D unclear. This CDR3 has 11 residues. V lost 8 bases to trimming and J lost 8 bases, with 12 bases between them. CDR1 MDHEN and CDR2 SYDVKM come from the germline V gene. The CDR3 region has the DNA TGTGCCAGCCTTGGGCCGGGGGGCTACACCTTC. Its translation is CASLGPGGYTF.